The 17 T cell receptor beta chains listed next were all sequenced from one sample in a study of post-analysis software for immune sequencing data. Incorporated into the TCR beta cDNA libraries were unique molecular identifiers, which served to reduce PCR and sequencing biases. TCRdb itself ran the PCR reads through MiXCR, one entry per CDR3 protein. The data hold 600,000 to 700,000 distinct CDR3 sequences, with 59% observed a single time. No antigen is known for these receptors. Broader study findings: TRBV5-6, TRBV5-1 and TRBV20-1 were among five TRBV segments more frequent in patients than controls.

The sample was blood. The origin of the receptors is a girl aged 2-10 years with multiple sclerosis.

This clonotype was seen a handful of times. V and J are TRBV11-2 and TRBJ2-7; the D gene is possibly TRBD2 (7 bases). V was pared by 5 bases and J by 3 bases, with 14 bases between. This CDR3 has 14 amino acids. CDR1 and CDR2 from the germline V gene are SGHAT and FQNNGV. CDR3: CASSHGRGYYEQYF. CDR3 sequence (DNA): TGTGCCAGCAGCCATGGGAGGGGGTACTACGAGCAGTACTTC. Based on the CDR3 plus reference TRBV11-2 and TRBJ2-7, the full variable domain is EAGVAQSPRYKIIEKRQSVAFWCNPISGHATLYWYQQILGQGPKLLIQFQNNGVVDDSQLPKDRFSAERLKGVDSTLKIQPAKLEDSAVYLCASSHGRGYYEQYFGPGTRLTVT.

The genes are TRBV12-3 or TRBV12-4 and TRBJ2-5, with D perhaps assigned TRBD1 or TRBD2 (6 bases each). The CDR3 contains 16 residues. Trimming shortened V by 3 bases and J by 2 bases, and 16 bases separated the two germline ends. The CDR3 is CASSLEGGPYQETQYF. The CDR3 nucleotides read TGTGCCAGCAGTTTGGAAGGGGGGCCCTATCAAGAGACCCAGTACTTC.

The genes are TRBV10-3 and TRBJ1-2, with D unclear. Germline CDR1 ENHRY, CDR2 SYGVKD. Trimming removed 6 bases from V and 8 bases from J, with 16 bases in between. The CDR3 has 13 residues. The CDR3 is CAISAGELDGYTF. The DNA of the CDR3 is TGTGCCATCAGCGCGGGAGAGTTGGACGGCTACACCTTC.

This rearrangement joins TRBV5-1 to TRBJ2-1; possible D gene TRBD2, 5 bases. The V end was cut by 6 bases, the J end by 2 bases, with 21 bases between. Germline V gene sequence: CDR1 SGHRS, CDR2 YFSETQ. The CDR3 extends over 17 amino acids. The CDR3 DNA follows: TGCGCCAGCACTCGTTCATCGGGGTTAGCAGCCTACAATGAGCAGTTCTTC. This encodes CASTRSSGLAAYNEQFF. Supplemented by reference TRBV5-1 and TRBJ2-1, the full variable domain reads KAGVTQTPRYLIKTRGQQVTLSCSPISGHRSVSWYQQTPGQGLQFLFEYFSETQRNKGNFPGRFSGRQFSNSRSEMNVSTLELGDSALYLCASTRSSGLAAYNEQFFGPGTRLTVL.

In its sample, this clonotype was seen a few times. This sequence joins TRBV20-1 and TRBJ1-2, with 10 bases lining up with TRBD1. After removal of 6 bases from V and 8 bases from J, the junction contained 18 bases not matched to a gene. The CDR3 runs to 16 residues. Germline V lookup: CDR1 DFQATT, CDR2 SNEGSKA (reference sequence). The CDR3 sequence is CSAKETGQGNSKGYTF. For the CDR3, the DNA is TGCAGTGCCAAAGAAACGGGACAGGGGAATTCGAAGGGCTACACCTTC.

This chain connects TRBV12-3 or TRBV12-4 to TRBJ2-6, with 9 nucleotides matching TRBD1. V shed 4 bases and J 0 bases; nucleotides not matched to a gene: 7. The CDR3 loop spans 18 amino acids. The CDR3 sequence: CASSYRDRAISGANVLTF. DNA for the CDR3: TGTGCCAGCAGTTACCGGGACAGGGCGATCTCTGGGGCCAACGTCCTGACTTTC.

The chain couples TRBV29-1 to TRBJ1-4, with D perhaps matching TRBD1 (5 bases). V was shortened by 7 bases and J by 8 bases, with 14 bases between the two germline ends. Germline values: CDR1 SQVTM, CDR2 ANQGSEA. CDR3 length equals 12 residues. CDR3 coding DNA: TGCAGCGGGCGGGACCCAGGCGAAAAACTGTTTTTT. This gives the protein CSGRDPGEKLFF.

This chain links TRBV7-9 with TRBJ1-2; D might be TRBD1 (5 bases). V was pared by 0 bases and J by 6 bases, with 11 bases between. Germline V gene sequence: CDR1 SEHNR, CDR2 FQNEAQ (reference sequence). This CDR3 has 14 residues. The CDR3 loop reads CASSLAETDHGYTF. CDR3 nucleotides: TGTGCCAGCAGCTTAGCGGAGACAGACCATGGCTACACCTTC.

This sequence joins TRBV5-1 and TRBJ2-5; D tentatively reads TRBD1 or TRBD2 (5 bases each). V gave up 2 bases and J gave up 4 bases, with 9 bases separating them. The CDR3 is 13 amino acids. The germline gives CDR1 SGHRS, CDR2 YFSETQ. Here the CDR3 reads CASSFAGTETQYF. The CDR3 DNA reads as TGCGCCAGCAGCTTCGCAGGGACAGAGACCCAGTACTTC.

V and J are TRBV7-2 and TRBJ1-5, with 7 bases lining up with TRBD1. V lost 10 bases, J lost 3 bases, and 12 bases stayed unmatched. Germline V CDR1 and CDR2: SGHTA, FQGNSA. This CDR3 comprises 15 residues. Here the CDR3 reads CATASTGTDNQPQHF. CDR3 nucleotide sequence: TGTGCCACCGCATCAACCGGGACAGACAATCAGCCCCAGCATTTT.

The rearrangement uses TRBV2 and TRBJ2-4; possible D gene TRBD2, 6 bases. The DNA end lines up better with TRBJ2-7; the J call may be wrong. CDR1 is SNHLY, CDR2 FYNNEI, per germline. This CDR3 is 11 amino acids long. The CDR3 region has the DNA TGTGCCAGCACTGCGGGGAACGAGCAGTACTTC. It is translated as CASTAGNEQYF.

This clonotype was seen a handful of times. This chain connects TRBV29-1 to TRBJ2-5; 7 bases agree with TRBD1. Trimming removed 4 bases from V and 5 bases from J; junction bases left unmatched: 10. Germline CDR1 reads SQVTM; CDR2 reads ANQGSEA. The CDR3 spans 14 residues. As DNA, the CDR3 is TGCAGCGTTGGGGGGCAGGGGGACCTGGAGACCCAGTACTTC. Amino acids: CSVGGQGDLETQYF.

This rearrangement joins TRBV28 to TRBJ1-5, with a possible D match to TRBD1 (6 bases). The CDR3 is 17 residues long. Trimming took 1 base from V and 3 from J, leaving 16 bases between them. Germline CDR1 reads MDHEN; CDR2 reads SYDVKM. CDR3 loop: CASSLFPGRGANQPQHF. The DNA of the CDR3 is TGTGCCAGCAGTTTATTCCCGGGGAGGGGGGCCAATCAGCCCCAGCATTTT.

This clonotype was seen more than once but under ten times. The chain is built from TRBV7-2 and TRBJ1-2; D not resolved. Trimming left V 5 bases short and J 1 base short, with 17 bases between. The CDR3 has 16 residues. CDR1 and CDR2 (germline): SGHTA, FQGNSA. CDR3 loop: CASSRELLNSNYGYTF. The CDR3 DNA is TGTGCCAGCAGCCGCGAACTGCTTAACAGTAACTATGGCTACACCTTC.

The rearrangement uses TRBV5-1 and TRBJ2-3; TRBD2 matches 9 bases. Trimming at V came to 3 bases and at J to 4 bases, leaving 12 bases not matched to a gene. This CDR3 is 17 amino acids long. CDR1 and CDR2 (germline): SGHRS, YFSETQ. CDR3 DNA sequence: TGCGCCAGCAGCTCGGGGATAGCGGGAGTAAAAGCAGATACGCAGTATTTT. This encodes CASSSGIAGVKADTQYF.

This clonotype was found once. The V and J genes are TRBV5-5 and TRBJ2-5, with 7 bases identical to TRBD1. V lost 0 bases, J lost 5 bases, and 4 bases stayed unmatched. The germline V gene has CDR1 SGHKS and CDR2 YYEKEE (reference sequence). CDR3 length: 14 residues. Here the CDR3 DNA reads TGTGCCAGCAGCTTGGGGACAGGTAGCGAGACCCAGTACTTC. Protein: CASSLGTGSETQYF.

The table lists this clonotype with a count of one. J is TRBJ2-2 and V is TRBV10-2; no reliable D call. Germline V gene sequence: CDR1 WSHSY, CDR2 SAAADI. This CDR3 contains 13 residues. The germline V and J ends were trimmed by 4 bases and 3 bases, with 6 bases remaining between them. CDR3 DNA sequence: TGCGCCAGCAGTGTACGAGACACCGGGGAGCTGTTTTTT. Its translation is CASSVRDTGELFF.